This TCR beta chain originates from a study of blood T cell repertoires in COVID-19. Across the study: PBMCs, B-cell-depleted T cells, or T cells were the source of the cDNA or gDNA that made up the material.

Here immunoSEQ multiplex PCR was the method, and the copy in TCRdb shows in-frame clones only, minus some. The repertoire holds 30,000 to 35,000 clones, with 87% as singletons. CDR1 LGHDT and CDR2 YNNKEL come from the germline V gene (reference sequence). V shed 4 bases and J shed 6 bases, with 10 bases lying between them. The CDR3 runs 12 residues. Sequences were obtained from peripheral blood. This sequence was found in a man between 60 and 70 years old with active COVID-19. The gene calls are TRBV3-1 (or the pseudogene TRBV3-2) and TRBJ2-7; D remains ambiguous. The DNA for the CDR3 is TGTGCCAGCAGCCTACAGAGTCGCGAGCAGTACTTC. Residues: CASSLQSREQYF.